This record looks at one T cell receptor beta chain sequence and its context. Its antigen is unknown. This sample was included in a study of shared clonotypes between healthy human individuals. Assay runs were performed at deep level. 200 to 250 ng DNA, 30,000 or so T cell genomes, went into each sorted-subset replicate PCR. As processed by the authors: Filtering differed for immunoSEQ, which gave only junction sequences without quality scores. Here immunoSEQ multiplex PCR was the method, and the copy in TCRdb shows in-frame clones only, minus some. Clonal size and the V and J genes are those of that table, whereas D and trimming came from the DNA. The data contain about 980,000 clones, around 80% of them seen just once; the ten biggest clones take up roughly 1.5%. Notes on the study in general: Some clonotypes were shared by all four sorted-subset donors, while others were not shared. The non-shared ones had lower generation probabilities than the shared ones.

Input material: memory CD4+ T cells sorted from blood. The sample's subset: CD45RA-negative fraction. This TCR came from a man aged 18 to 30 in good health.

The DNA of the CDR3 is TGTGCCAGCAGCCGGGGACTAGCGGGGGGGCCTACCTACTACGAGCAGTACTTC. The encoded protein is CASSRGLAGGPTYYEQYF. The rearrangement joins TRBV28 to TRBJ2-7; 16 positions match TRBD2. The CDR3 is 18 amino acids. Germline loops: CDR1 MDHEN, CDR2 SYDVKM. The ends lost 6 bases at V and 3 bases at J; junction bases unmatched: 11.